The T cell receptor (beta chain) described here comes from a study of blood T cell repertoires in COVID-19. Study overall: The cDNA or gDNA used as material had been derived from T cells, B-cell-depleted T cells, or PBMCs.

The CDR3 consists of 13 residues. V was shortened by 5 bases and J by 0 bases, with 7 bases between the two germline ends. Looked up from germline, CDR1 is MGHDK and CDR2 is SYGVNS. Which cohort a participant joined came from the clinical history participants gave. Sequenced by immunoSEQ multiplex PCR; TCRdb stores in-frame clones only, minus some. The sample contains a few hundred thousand clones, 80% to 85% of which appear only once. Material for sequencing was PBMCs or T cells enriched from blood (not recorded which). The J gene is TRBJ1-1, the V gene TRBV25-1; D not certain. The source of this sequence is a man in his forties or fifties who had recovered from COVID-19. The CDR3 sequence: CASSPGLNTEAFF. CDR3 DNA sequence: TGTGCCAGCAGTCCCGGTCTGAACACTGAAGCTTTCTTT.